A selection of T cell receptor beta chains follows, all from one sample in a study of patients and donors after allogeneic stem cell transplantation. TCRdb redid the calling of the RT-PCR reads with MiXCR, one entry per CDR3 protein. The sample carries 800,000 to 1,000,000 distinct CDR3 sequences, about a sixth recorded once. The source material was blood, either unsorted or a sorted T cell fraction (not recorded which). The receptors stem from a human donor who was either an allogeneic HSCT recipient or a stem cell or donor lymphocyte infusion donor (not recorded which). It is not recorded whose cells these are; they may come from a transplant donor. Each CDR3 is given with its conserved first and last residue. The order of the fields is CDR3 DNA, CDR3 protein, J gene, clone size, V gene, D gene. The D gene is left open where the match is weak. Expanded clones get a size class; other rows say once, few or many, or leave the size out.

cdr3_nt: TGTGCCAGCAGGGAGGGGGCCTTCACAGATACGCAGTATTTT
cdr3_aa: CASREGAFTDTQYF
j_call: TRBJ2-3
clone_size: NA
v_call: TRBV6-1
d_call: NA

cdr3_nt: TGCGCCAGCAGCCTGACGGACAGGGAGTATGGCTACACCTTC
cdr3_aa: CASSLTDREYGYTF
j_call: TRBJ1-2
clone_size: NA
v_call: TRBV4-1
d_call: TRBD1

cdr3_nt: TGTGCCAGCAGTCCGAGGGGGGCACAATACAATGAGCAGTTCTTC
cdr3_aa: CASSPRGAQYNEQFF
j_call: TRBJ2-1
clone_size: few
v_call: TRBV12-3/TRBV12-4
d_call: NA

cdr3_nt: TGTGCCAGCAGTTCCCCCGGGACAGGGGGAACTGAAGCTTTCTTT
cdr3_aa: CASSSPGTGGTEAFF
j_call: TRBJ1-1
clone_size: NA
v_call: TRBV6-2/TRBV6-3
d_call: TRBD1

cdr3_nt: TGTGCCAGCAGCCAACTCCTTGACAGCAATGAGCAGTTCTTC
cdr3_aa: CASSQLLDSNEQFF
j_call: TRBJ2-1
clone_size: NA
v_call: TRBV4-2
d_call: NA

cdr3_nt: TGCGCCAGCATCCCCAGGGGGGGCACTAGCGGGAGGAATAACACCGGGGAGCTGTTTTTT
cdr3_aa: CASIPRGGTSGRNNTGELFF
j_call: TRBJ2-2
clone_size: NA
v_call: TRBV10-2
d_call: TRBD2

cdr3_nt: TGTGCCAGCAGCCAAACAACAGGGATAAATCAGCCCCAGCATTTT
cdr3_aa: CASSQTTGINQPQHF
j_call: TRBJ1-5
clone_size: many
v_call: TRBV4-2
d_call: NA

cdr3_nt: TGCAGTGCTCTACAGGGGACCTCCTCTGGAAACACCATATATTTT
cdr3_aa: CSALQGTSSGNTIYF
j_call: TRBJ1-3
clone_size: few
v_call: TRBV20-1
d_call: TRBD1

cdr3_nt: TGTGCCAGTAGTATGACGGGGTCAGCCTACAATGAGCAGTTCTTC
cdr3_aa: CASSMTGSAYNEQFF
j_call: TRBJ2-1
clone_size: NA
v_call: TRBV19
d_call: NA

cdr3_nt: TGCAGTGCCCCTTCGGGACAGGGCTTTTTTGAGCAGTTCTTC
cdr3_aa: CSAPSGQGFFEQFF
j_call: TRBJ2-1
clone_size: few
v_call: TRBV20-1
d_call: TRBD1

cdr3_nt: TGTGCCAGCAGTTTGACAGGGCGGGGCGAGCAGTACTTC
cdr3_aa: CASSLTGRGEQYF
j_call: TRBJ2-7
clone_size: NA
v_call: TRBV12-3/TRBV12-4
d_call: NA

cdr3_nt: TGTGCCAGTATAGTTAGCGGGACTATCACCGGGGAGCTGTTTTTT
cdr3_aa: CASIVSGTITGELFF
j_call: TRBJ2-2
clone_size: NA
v_call: TRBV19
d_call: TRBD2

cdr3_nt: TGTGCCATCAGTGAGTCTGGCGGGGGCAAAGAGACCCAGTACTTC
cdr3_aa: CAISESGGGKETQYF
j_call: TRBJ2-5
clone_size: few
v_call: TRBV10-3
d_call: NA

cdr3_nt: TGTGCCAGCAGAGGTGTAGATACGCAGTATTTT
cdr3_aa: CASRGVDTQYF
j_call: TRBJ2-3
clone_size: many
v_call: TRBV6-6
d_call: NA

cdr3_nt: TGCAGTGCTCCACTAGCGGGAGGGCCATCTTCCTACAATGAGCAGTTCTTC
cdr3_aa: CSAPLAGGPSSYNEQFF
j_call: TRBJ2-1
clone_size: many
v_call: TRBV20-1
d_call: TRBD2

cdr3_nt: TGTGCCACCAGTGATTCGACAGGGGTACGTGAAGCTTTCTTT
cdr3_aa: CATSDSTGVREAFF
j_call: TRBJ1-1
clone_size: few
v_call: TRBV24-1
d_call: TRBD1

cdr3_nt: TGTGCCAGCAGCCAAGACCCTCCTCCTAGCGGCAGCTCCTACGAGCAGTACTTC
cdr3_aa: CASSQDPPPSGSSYEQYF
j_call: TRBJ2-7
clone_size: few
v_call: TRBV3-1
d_call: TRBD2

cdr3_nt: TGTGCCAGCAGTTACTACCAGGGGGCGTTCCGCACAGATACGCAGTATTTT
cdr3_aa: CASSYYQGAFRTDTQYF
j_call: TRBJ2-3
clone_size: few
v_call: TRBV6-2/TRBV6-3
d_call: TRBD1

cdr3_nt: TGCAGCGTTGAAGAGTTATCCTCCGGGGAAGGAGAGCAGTTCTTC
cdr3_aa: CSVEELSSGEGEQFF
j_call: TRBJ2-1
clone_size: few
v_call: TRBV29-1
d_call: NA

cdr3_nt: TGTGCCAGCAGTGAATGGCTAGCGGGGGCGGAGACCCAGTACTTC
cdr3_aa: CASSEWLAGAETQYF
j_call: TRBJ2-5
clone_size: few
v_call: TRBV25-1
d_call: TRBD2

cdr3_nt: TGTGCCAGCAAACTTACAGGGGAACATACGCAGTATTTT
cdr3_aa: CASKLTGEHTQYF
j_call: TRBJ2-3
clone_size: many
v_call: TRBV12-3/TRBV12-4
d_call: TRBD1

cdr3_nt: TGTGCCAGCAGCCAAGTAGCTAGCGGGAGATACGAGCAGTTCTTC
cdr3_aa: CASSQVASGRYEQFF
j_call: TRBJ2-1
clone_size: NA
v_call: TRBV3-1
d_call: TRBD2

cdr3_nt: TGTGCCAGCAGCGGAGGGGTGTACCAAGAGACCCAGTACTTC
cdr3_aa: CASSGGVYQETQYF
j_call: TRBJ2-5
clone_size: NA
v_call: TRBV9
d_call: NA

cdr3_nt: TGTGCCACCAGTGACATCCGGGCCAAGAATCAGCCCCAGCATTTT
cdr3_aa: CATSDIRAKNQPQHF
j_call: TRBJ1-5
clone_size: NA
v_call: TRBV24-1
d_call: NA